This T cell receptor beta chain was captured by sequencing in a study of shared clonotypes between healthy human individuals. The wider study: Donors had three CD4 naive, three CD4 memory, two CD8 naive and one CD8 memory plate apiece. Study-wide points: The naive CD4 repertoires of a few donors were compared, and about 5% of clonotypes were shared. Only blood was sampled, and tissue TCR repertoires likely differ from blood ones.

The assay was carried out at the deep level. The assay was immunoSEQ multiplex PCR, and TCRdb's table has in-frame clones only and misses some. The sample carries about 680,000 clones, about 90% recorded once. CD45RO-negative, CCR7-positively selected cells formed the naive CD8 fraction, excluding terminally differentiated effector memory CD45RA+ cells. The CDR3 is 14 amino acids. As to this clone: Its antigen remains unknown.

Sequences were obtained from naive CD8+ T cells sorted from blood. The chain carries TRBV21-1 and TRBJ1-4. TRBV21-1 constitutes a pseudogene. This receptor was identified in a man between 25 and 39 years old in good health. This CDR3 reads CAGQRRWEPEKLFF. CDR3 bases: TGTGCCGGCCAGCGGCGATGGGAGCCTGAAAAACTGTTTTTT.